These 3 T cell receptor beta chains originate from one sample sequenced in a study of patients and donors after allogeneic stem cell transplantation. TCRdb reanalysed the RT-PCR reads using MiXCR and keeps one entry per CDR3 protein. The sample comprises 800,000 to 1,000,000 distinct CDR3 sequences, more than 15% of which are singletons, and roughly 6% rests with the top ten. The sample consisted of blood, either unsorted or a sorted T cell fraction (not recorded which). The receptor source for this set is a human donor who was either an allogeneic HSCT recipient or a stem cell or donor lymphocyte infusion donor (not recorded which). It is not recorded whose cells these are; they may come from a transplant donor.

This clonotype was seen a handful of times. The chain couples TRBV27 to TRBJ2-1; D not resolved. The CDR3 totals 13 residues. Trimming took off 4 bases at V and 6 bases at J, with 10 bases between the two ends. The germline gives CDR1 MNHEY, CDR2 SMNVEV (reference sequence). CDR3 residues: CASSSRVVNEQFF. The CDR3 nucleotides are TGTGCCAGCAGTTCTAGGGTGGTCAATGAGCAGTTCTTC.

CDR3: CAIRGGRDEQYF. CDR3 sequence (DNA): TGTGCCATCAGAGGAGGTCGGGACGAGCAGTACTTC. The chain is built from TRBV10-3 and TRBJ2-7; D might be TRBD2 (5 bases). This CDR3 spans 12 amino acids. V was cut by 6 bases and J by 5 bases, with 11 bases left in between. CDR1 is ENHRY and CDR2 is SYGVKD in the germline V gene.

This rearrangement joins TRBV11-2 to TRBJ2-5, with TRBD2 identical over 11 bases. Germline CDR1 reads SGHAT; CDR2 reads FQNNGV. V gave up 6 bases and J gave up 7 bases; unmatched junction bases: 16. The CDR3 consists of 17 residues. Written as DNA, the CDR3 is TGTGCCAGCAGGATTTCGGGGCTAGCGGGAGGAAGGGTGACCCAGTACTTC. This translates into CASRISGLAGGRVTQYF.